These 28 T cell receptor beta chains share one sample of origin, sequenced in a study of cytomegalovirus exposure and HLA in healthy donors. Assay: immunoSEQ multiplex PCR; the TCRdb copy retains only in-frame clones and omits some. The sample gives a few hundred thousand clones, about 86% of which show up once; around 1% is in the top ten. Sequencing was done on a sample of PBMCs. Source of these receptors: a woman between 18 and 29 years old in good health and CMV-seronegative.

This rearrangement joins TRBV10-2 to TRBJ2-1; no definite D call. Germline-derived CDR1 and CDR2 are WSHSY and SAAADI. The CDR3 is made up of 15 amino acids. Trimming removed 4 bases at V and 7 bases at J, with 17 bases between. The DNA of the CDR3 is TGCGCCAGCAGTGGAGGCCTGTACGTACGGAATGAGCAGTTCTTC. It yields the protein CASSGGLYVRNEQFF.

V usage is TRBV5-1 and J usage is TRBJ1-5, with 11 positions matching TRBD1. Germline lookup yields CDR1 SGHRS and CDR2 YFSETQ. With V trimmed by 4 bases and J by 4 bases, 10 bases remained unmatched. The CDR3 spans 17 residues. The chain's CDR3 is CASSPGQGVFRNQPQHF. CDR3 bases: TGCGCCAGCAGCCCGGGACAGGGGGTCTTTCGGAATCAGCCCCAGCATTTT.

This rearrangement joins TRBV11-2 to TRBJ1-5, with 8 bases matching TRBD1. V shed 5 bases, J shed 5 bases, and the junction held 5 bases outside the gene matches. Germline lookup yields CDR1 SGHAT and CDR2 FQNNGV. The CDR3 loop spans 14 amino acids. The CDR3 coding sequence is TGTGCCAGCAGCCCCAGACAGGGGTATCAGCCCCAGCATTTT. Translation gives CASSPRQGYQPQHF.

The chain has TRBV5-4 and TRBJ1-5, with D perhaps TRBD1 (5 bases). Trimming pared 4 bases from V and 3 bases from J, leaving 11 bases between. The CDR3 runs to 14 residues. From germline, CDR1 is SGHNT and CDR2 YYREEE (reference sequence). CDR3 region: CASSVQGINQPQHF. Written as DNA, the CDR3 is TGTGCCAGCAGCGTTCAGGGCATCAATCAGCCCCAGCATTTT. The full variable domain, completed using reference TRBV5-4 and TRBJ1-5, is ETGVTQSPTHLIKTRGQQVTLRCSSQSGHNTVSWYQQALGQGPQFIFQYYREEENGRGNFPPRFSGLQFPNYSSELNVNALELDDSALYLCASSVQGINQPQHFGDGTRLSIL.

The chain couples TRBV6-6 to TRBJ2-2, with 7 bases lining up with TRBD1. There are 16 residues in the CDR3. The V and J ends lost 4 bases and 4 bases, in that order; junction bases with no gene match: 9. Germline V CDR1 and CDR2: MNHNY, SVGAGI (reference sequence). The chain's CDR3 is CASSFMGTGATGELFF. The CDR3, as DNA: TGTGCCAGCAGTTTCATGGGAACAGGGGCCACCGGGGAGCTGTTTTTT.

The CDR3 spells CASSSRTGGMAKNIQYF. CDR3 sequence (DNA): TGCGCCAGCAGCTCTCGGACAGGGGGCATGGCCAAAAACATTCAGTACTTC. V usage is TRBV5-1 and J usage is TRBJ2-4, with 11 bases that match TRBD1. The CDR3 has 17 residues. In germline, CDR1 is SGHRS, CDR2 YFSETQ. V was clipped by 3 bases and J by 1 base; unmatched bases: 6. Using reference TRBV5-1 and TRBJ2-4 for the parts outside the CDR3, the full variable domain is KAGVTQTPRYLIKTRGQQVTLSCSPISGHRSVSWYQQTPGQGLQFLFEYFSETQRNKGNFPGRFSGRQFSNSRSEMNVSTLELGDSALYLCASSSRTGGMAKNIQYFGAGTRLSVL.

The rearrangement joins TRBV4-3 to TRBJ1-1; TRBD1 might be the D (6 bases). The germline gives CDR1 LGHNA, CDR2 YSLEER. The V and J ends lost 1 base and 2 bases respectively, with 14 bases between them. The CDR3 is 16 amino acids. The DNA of the CDR3 is TGCGCCAGCAGCCAAGGTAGGCTACAGGGCAACACTGAAGCTTTCTTT. Encoded protein: CASSQGRLQGNTEAFF.

The chain employs TRBV19 and TRBJ1-5, with D possibly being TRBD1 (5 bases). V was cut by 5 bases and J by 9 bases, with 23 bases left in between. This CDR3 contains 16 residues. Germline V gene lookup returns CDR1 LNHDA and CDR2 SQIVND (reference sequence). The CDR3 region is CASSPGEGVPWGPQHF. The CDR3 bases are TGTGCCAGTAGTCCCGGAGAAGGGGTCCCTTGGGGGCCCCAGCATTTT. The complete variable domain, with remaining parts taken from reference TRBV19 and TRBJ1-5, reads DGGITQSPKYLFRKEGQNVTLSCEQNLNHDAMYWYRQDPGQGLRLIYYSQIVNDFQKGDIAEGYSVSREKKESFPLTVTSAQKNPTAFYLCASSPGEGVPWGPQHFGDGTRLSIL.

The chain carries TRBV6-5 and TRBJ1-2; TRBD1 matches 9 bases. The CDR3 has 14 residues. Looked up from germline, CDR1 is MNHEY and CDR2 is SVGAGI. J was trimmed by 8 bases and V by 7 bases; bases with no gene match: 11. CDR3 in DNA: TGTGCCAGCACCGGCCCGGGGGACAGGGAGGGCTACACCTTC. Its translation is CASTGPGDREGYTF.

This chain connects TRBV29-1 to TRBJ2-7; TRBD1 is a possible D gene (6 bases). The germline CDR1 and CDR2 sequences are SQVTM and ANQGSEA. The CDR3 spans 14 residues. Trimming pared 3 bases from V and 2 bases from J, leaving 14 bases between. DNA for the CDR3: TGCAGCGTTGATGGGGGCGGATCTCCCTACGAGCAGTACTTC. Residues: CSVDGGGSPYEQYF.

The chain joins TRBV29-1 to TRBJ2-1; 7 nucleotides line up with TRBD2. The CDR3 spans 15 residues. The germline CDR1 and CDR2 sequences are SQVTM and ANQGSEA. V trimming: 7 bases; J trimming: 0 bases; junction bases outside the gene matches: 9. This CDR3 reads CSATLAKDSYNEQFF. CDR3 DNA: TGCAGCGCTACACTAGCGAAGGACTCCTACAATGAGCAGTTCTTC.

This sequence joins TRBV7-9 and TRBJ2-1; 7 positions match TRBD2. This CDR3 spans 14 amino acids. The germline V gene encodes CDR1 SEHNR and CDR2 FQNEAQ (reference sequence). J lost 7 bases, V lost 5 bases, and 8 bases had no gene match. CDR3 sequence reads: CASSASGARNEQFF. The CDR3 coding sequence is TGTGCCAGCAGCGCTAGCGGAGCCAGGAATGAGCAGTTCTTC.

The genes are TRBV27 and TRBJ1-1; 9 positions agree with TRBD1. With 5 bases clipped from V and 5 bases from J, the junction kept 6 bases outside the gene matches. This CDR3 is 14 amino acids long. Germline V gene lookup returns CDR1 MNHEY and CDR2 SMNVEV (reference sequence). CDR3 DNA: TGTGCCAGCAGTAAAGGACAGGGGTTAACTGAAGCTTTCTTT. Translated, it gives CASSKGQGLTEAFF.

This clone was found once. This chain connects TRBV5-1 to TRBJ2-7; 11 bases are a match to TRBD1. Germline V lookup: CDR1 SGHRS, CDR2 YFSETQ. The CDR3 spans 14 residues. J gave up 4 bases and V 4 bases, and 4 bases lay outside the gene matches. CDR3 sequence reads: CASSRDRGVYEQYF. DNA of the CDR3: TGCGCCAGCAGCCGGGACAGGGGGGTGTACGAGCAGTACTTC.

The chain employs TRBV19 and TRBJ2-7; 7 bases fit TRBD1. Trimming at V came to 5 bases and at J to 0 bases, leaving 10 bases not matched to a gene. Germline CDR1 is LNHDA and CDR2 is SQIVND (reference sequence). CDR3 size: 16 residues. The CDR3 sequence: CASSSSGTAGSYEQYF. The DNA of the CDR3 is TGTGCCAGTAGTTCTTCCGGGACAGCTGGCTCCTACGAGCAGTACTTC.

CDR3 bases: TGCGCCAGCAGCCAAGGTCCCGATTCACCCCTCCACTTT. It is translated as CASSQGPDSPLHF. The chain combines TRBV4-3 with TRBJ1-6; D unclear. V lost 1 base and J lost 8, with 6 bases in between. The CDR3 is made up of 13 amino acids. Germline CDR1 is LGHNA and CDR2 is YSLEER.

This rearrangement joins TRBV19 to TRBJ2-2; 7 bases are a match to TRBD1. The CDR3 extends over 16 amino acids. From germline, CDR1 is LNHDA and CDR2 SQIVND (reference sequence). The J segment lost 0 bases and the V segment lost 3 bases, leaving 4 bases of the junction unmatched. The CDR3 reads CASSIRTGSNTGELFF. In DNA form, the CDR3 reads TGTGCCAGTAGTATCCGGACAGGATCGAACACCGGGGAGCTGTTTTTT. The variable domain in full, completed from reference TRBV19 and TRBJ2-2, reads DGGITQSPKYLFRKEGQNVTLSCEQNLNHDAMYWYRQDPGQGLRLIYYSQIVNDFQKGDIAEGYSVSREKKESFPLTVTSAQKNPTAFYLCASSIRTGSNTGELFFGEGSRLTVL.

The chain links TRBV9 to TRBJ2-3, with TRBD2 matching 7 bases. The CDR3 contains 16 residues. The V segment lost 0 bases and the J segment 0 bases; nucleotides outside the gene matches: 4. CDR1 is SGDLS, CDR2 YYNGEE, per germline. For the CDR3, the DNA is TGTGCCAGCAGCGTAGGGGTCGGGGGGAGCACAGATACGCAGTATTTT. It specifies CASSVGVGGSTDTQYF.

This chain joins TRBV30 and TRBJ1-5; D not certain. The CDR3 has 13 amino acids. Trimming left V 3 bases short and J 2 bases short, with 8 bases between. In germline, CDR1 is GTSNPN, CDR2 SVGIG (reference sequence). CDR3 DNA: TGTGCCTGGAGCAGGTTTGGCAATCAGCCCCAGCATTTT. Protein sequence: CAWSRFGNQPQHF.

The genes are TRBV7-2 and TRBJ1-5; TRBD1 matches 9 bases. With V trimmed by 5 bases and J by 5 bases, 13 bases remained unmatched. Germline CDR1 SGHTA, CDR2 FQGNSA. The CDR3 runs 17 residues. This chain's CDR3 is CASSPGQGISLDQPQHF. CDR3 nucleotide sequence: TGTGCCAGCAGCCCGGGACAGGGCATATCACTTGATCAGCCCCAGCATTTT.

This sequence joins TRBV7-2 and TRBJ1-5; no definite D call. The CDR3 runs 14 residues. V was shortened by 3 bases and J by 2 bases, with 8 bases between the two germline ends. Germline assignment: CDR1 SGHTA and CDR2 FQGNSA. The CDR3 loop is CASSFETGNQPQHF. Here the CDR3 DNA reads TGTGCCAGCAGCTTTGAAACTGGCAATCAGCCCCAGCATTTT.

This clone was seen once. The chain joins TRBV28 to TRBJ1-2; D unclear. The germline V and J ends were trimmed by 6 bases and 0 bases, with 11 bases remaining between them. The length of the CDR3 is 14 residues. The germline V gene encodes CDR1 MDHEN and CDR2 SYDVKM. The CDR3 DNA follows: TGTGCCAGCAGGGCGGGGTTAGCTAACTATGGCTACACCTTC. This encodes CASRAGLANYGYTF.

The chain is built from TRBV2 and TRBJ2-2, with 8 nucleotides matching TRBD2. CDR3 size: 18 residues. CDR1 SNHLY and CDR2 FYNNEI come from the germline V gene. V gave up 0 bases and J gave up 3 bases; unmatched junction bases: 9. The CDR3 region has the DNA TGTGCCAGCAGTGAAGCGCCGGCTAGCGGGCAATACACCGGGGAGCTGTTTTTT. This codes for CASSEAPASGQYTGELFF.

This chain uses TRBV5-6 with TRBJ2-5; a possible D gene is TRBD1 (6 bases). The V gene lost 0 bases and the J gene lost 1 base, with 7 bases spanning the gap. The CDR3 consists of 14 residues. CDR1 is SGHDT and CDR2 is YYEEEE in the germline V gene. CDR3: CASSLGTVQETQYF. The CDR3 DNA sequence: TGTGCCAGCAGCTTGGGGACAGTCCAAGAGACCCAGTACTTC.

The rearrangement uses TRBV7-9 and TRBJ2-1; D remains ambiguous. This CDR3 comprises 15 residues. Trimming stripped 1 base from V and 4 bases from J, with 11 bases between. Germline CDR1 is SEHNR and CDR2 is FQNEAQ (reference sequence). The CDR3 sequence: CASSLDSRLYNEQFF. CDR3 DNA: TGTGCCAGCAGCTTAGACAGCCGGCTTTACAATGAGCAGTTCTTC.

The genes are TRBV7-3 and TRBJ1-1; D is possibly TRBD1 (5 bases). CDR3 length: 13 amino acids. Germline V gene sequence: CDR1 SGHTA, CDR2 FQGTGA. V gave up 5 bases and J gave up 1 base, with 8 bases separating them. CDR3 loop: CASSATGNTEAFF. DNA for the CDR3: TGTGCCAGCAGCGCCACAGGGAACACTGAAGCTTTCTTT.

The chain is built from TRBV6-1 and TRBJ1-1, with TRBD1 matching over 8 bases. Trimming removed 3 bases from V and 8 bases from J; junction bases left unmatched: 5. The CDR3 is 13 amino acids. Germline V gene sequence: CDR1 MNHNS, CDR2 SASEGT. This CDR3 reads CASSERDRTEAFF. CDR3 bases: TGTGCCAGCAGTGAGCGGGACAGGACCGAAGCTTTCTTT.

This clone showed up just once. The rearrangement joins TRBV10-1 to TRBJ1-5; 7 positions match TRBD1. This CDR3 is built from 13 residues. Germline V gives CDR1 WNHNN, CDR2 SYGVQD (reference sequence). V was pared by 3 bases and J by 7 bases, with 3 bases of the junction left unmatched. This CDR3 is CASSEFRGQPQHF. The CDR3 nucleotides read TGCGCCAGCAGTGAATTCAGGGGGCAGCCCCAGCATTTT.